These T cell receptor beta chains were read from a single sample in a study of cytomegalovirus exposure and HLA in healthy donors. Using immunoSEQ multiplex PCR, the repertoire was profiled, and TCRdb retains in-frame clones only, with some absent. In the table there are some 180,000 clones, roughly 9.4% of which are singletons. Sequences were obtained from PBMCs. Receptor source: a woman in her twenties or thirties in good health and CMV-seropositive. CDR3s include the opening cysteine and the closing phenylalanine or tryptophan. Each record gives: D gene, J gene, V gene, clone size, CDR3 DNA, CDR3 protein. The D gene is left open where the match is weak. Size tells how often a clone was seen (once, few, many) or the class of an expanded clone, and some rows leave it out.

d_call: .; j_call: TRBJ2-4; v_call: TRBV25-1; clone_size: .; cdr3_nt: TGTGCCACCCAACTAGGAGTCATTCAGTACTTC; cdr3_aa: CATQLGVIQYF
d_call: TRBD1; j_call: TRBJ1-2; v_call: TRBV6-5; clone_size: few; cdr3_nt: TGTGCCAGCACCCTACGACAGGGGGCGGGCCTTGGCTACACCTTC; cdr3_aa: CASTLRQGAGLGYTF
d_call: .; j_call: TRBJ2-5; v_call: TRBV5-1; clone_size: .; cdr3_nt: TGCGCCAGCAGCCTGGTGACCGGGACAAGGGAAGAGACCCAGTACTTC; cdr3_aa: CASSLVTGTREETQYF
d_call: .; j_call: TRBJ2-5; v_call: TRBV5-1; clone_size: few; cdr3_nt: TGCGCCAGCAGCGGAGGTCGTTTGGAGACCCAGTACTTC; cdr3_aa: CASSGGRLETQYF
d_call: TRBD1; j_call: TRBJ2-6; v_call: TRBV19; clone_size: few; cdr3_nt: TGTGCCAGTAGTATCGGGACAGGGACCTCTGGGGCCAACGTCCTGACTTTC; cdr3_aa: CASSIGTGTSGANVLTF
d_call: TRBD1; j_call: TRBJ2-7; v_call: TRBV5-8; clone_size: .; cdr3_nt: TGTGCCAGCAGCTTGATCAGGGGGCTAGGTGAGCAGTACTTC; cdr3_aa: CASSLIRGLGEQYF
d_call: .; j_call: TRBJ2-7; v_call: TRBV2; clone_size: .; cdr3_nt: TGTGCCAGCAGTGAATTAGCGTCAGGGGCCGGTGAGCAGTACTTC; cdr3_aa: CASSELASGAGEQYF
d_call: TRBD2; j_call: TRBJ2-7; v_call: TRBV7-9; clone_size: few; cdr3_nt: TGTGCCAGCAGCCTCGGGACTACTTACGAGCAGTACTTC; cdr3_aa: CASSLGTTYEQYF
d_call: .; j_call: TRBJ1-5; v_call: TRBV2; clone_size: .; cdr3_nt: TGTGCCAGCAGTCCAGGGGTCGGCAATCAGCCCCAGCATTTT; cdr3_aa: CASSPGVGNQPQHF
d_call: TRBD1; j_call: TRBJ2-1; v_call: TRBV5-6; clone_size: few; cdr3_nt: TGTGCCAGCAGCCACGACAGGGTAAATGAGCAGTTCTTC; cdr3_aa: CASSHDRVNEQFF
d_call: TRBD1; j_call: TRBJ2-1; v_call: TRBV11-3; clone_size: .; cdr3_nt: TGTGCCAGCAGCTTACACAGGGGACCCTACAATGAGCAGTTCTTC; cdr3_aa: CASSLHRGPYNEQFF
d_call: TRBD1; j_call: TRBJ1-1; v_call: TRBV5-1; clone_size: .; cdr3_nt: TGCGCCAGCAGCTTCAGGGGGTATGAGGCTGAAGCTTTCTTT; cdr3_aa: CASSFRGYEAEAFF
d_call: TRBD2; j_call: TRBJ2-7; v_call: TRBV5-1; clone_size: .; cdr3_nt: TGCGCCAGCAGCTCACTACCGGGAGGTTCCGACGAGCAGTACTTC; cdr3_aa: CASSSLPGGSDEQYF
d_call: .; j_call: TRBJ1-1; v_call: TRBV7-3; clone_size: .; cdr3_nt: TGTGCCAGCAGCTTTGGGGGGTCGGGAATTAACACTGAAGCTTTCTTT; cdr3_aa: CASSFGGSGINTEAFF
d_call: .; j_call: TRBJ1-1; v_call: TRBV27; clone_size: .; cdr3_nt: TGTGCCAGCAAGTGGGGGGATGACACTGAAGCTTTCTTT; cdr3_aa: CASKWGDDTEAFF
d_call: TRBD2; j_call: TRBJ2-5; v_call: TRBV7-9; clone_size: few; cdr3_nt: TGTGCCAGCAGCTTAGGCCTAGCGGCAGATCCTGAGACCCAGTACTTC; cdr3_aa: CASSLGLAADPETQYF
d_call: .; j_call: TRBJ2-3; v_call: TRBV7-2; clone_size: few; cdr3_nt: TGTGCCAGCAGCTTAGTGCCAGGAGGAGGCACAGATACGCAGTATTTT; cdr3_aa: CASSLVPGGGTDTQYF
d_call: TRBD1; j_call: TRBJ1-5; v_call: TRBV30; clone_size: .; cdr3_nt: TGTGCCTGTTCAGACAGGGGTTTTCAGCCCCAGCATTTT; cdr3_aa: CACSDRGFQPQHF
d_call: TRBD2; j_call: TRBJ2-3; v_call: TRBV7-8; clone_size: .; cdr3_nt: TGTGCCAGCAGCAAGCAAAAGACTAGCAGCACAGATACGCAGTATTTT; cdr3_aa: CASSKQKTSSTDTQYF
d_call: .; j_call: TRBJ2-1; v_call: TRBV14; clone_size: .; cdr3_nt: TGTGCCAGCAGCCTTCTCGGGACTTTCCGGAGCGATGAGCAGTTCTTC; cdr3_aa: CASSLLGTFRSDEQFF
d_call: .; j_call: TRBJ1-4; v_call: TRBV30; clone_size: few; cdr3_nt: TGTGCCTGGAGTGCTTTCTTCCCGGGACTTAATGAAAAACTGTTTTTT; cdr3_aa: CAWSAFFPGLNEKLFF
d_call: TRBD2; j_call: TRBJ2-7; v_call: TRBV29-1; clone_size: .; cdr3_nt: TGCAGCGTTGTAGGGACTAGGGACCACGAGCAGTACTTC; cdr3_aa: CSVVGTRDHEQYF